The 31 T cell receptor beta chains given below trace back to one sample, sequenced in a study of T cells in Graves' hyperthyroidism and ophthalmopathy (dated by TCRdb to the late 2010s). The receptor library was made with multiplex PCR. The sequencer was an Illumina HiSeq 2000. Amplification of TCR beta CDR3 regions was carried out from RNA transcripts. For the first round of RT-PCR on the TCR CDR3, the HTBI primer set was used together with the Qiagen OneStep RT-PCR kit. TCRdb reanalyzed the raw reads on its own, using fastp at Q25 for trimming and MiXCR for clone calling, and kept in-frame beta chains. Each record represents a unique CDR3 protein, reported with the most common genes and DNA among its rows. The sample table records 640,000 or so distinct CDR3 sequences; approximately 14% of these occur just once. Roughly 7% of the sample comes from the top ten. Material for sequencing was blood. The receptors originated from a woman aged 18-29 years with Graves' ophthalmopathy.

The CDR3 loop is CASRAPRGKNIQYF. For the CDR3, the DNA is TGTGCCAGCCGGGCCCCTAGGGGCAAAAACATTCAGTACTTC. V is TRBV11-2 and J is TRBJ2-4; a weak D match, TRBD1 (5 bases). Germline V gives CDR1 SGHAT, CDR2 FQNNGV. Trimming shortened V by 8 bases and J by 3 bases, and 14 bases separated the two germline ends. This CDR3 contains 14 residues.

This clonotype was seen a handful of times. The CDR3 here is CASGNYRDGGYTF. CDR3 nucleotide sequence: TGTGCCAGTGGGAATTACAGGGACGGTGGCTACACCTTC. The V and J genes are TRBV19 and TRBJ1-2; D possibly corresponds to TRBD1 (6 bases). V lost 8 bases, J lost 7 bases, and 17 bases lay in between. The CDR3 has 13 residues. Germline V CDR1 and CDR2: LNHDA, SQIVND (reference sequence). Full variable domain (missing parts from reference TRBV19 and TRBJ1-2): DGGITQSPKYLFRKEGQNVTLSCEQNLNHDAMYWYRQDPGQGLRLIYYSQIVNDFQKGDIAEGYSVSREKKESFPLTVTSAQKNPTAFYLCASGNYRDGGYTFGSGTRLTVV.

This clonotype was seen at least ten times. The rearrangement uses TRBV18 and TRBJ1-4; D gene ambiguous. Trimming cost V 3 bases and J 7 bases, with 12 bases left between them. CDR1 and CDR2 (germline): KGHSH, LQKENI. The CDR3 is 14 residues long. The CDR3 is CASSPGRVAEKLFF. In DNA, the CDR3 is TGTGCCAGCTCACCTGGGAGGGTTGCTGAAAAACTGTTTTTT.

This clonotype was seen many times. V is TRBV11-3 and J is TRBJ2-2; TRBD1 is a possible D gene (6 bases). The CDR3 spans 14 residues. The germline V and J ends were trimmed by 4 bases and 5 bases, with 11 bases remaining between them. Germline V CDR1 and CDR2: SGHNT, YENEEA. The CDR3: CASSSNRVTGELFF. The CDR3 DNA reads TGTGCCAGCAGCTCAAACAGGGTAACCGGGGAGCTGTTTTTT.

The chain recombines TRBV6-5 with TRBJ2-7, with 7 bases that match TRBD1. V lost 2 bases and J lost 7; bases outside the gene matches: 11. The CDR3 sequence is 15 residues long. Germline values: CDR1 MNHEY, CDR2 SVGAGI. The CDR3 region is CASSYPGQVNGEQYF. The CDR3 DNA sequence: TGTGCCAGCAGTTACCCTGGACAGGTCAATGGGGAGCAGTACTTC.

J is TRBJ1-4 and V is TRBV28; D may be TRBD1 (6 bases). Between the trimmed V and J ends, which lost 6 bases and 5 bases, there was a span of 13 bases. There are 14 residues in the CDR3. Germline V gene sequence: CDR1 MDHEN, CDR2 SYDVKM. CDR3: CASRGDNWNEKLFF. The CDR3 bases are TGTGCCAGCAGGGGGGACAATTGGAATGAAAAACTGTTTTTT.

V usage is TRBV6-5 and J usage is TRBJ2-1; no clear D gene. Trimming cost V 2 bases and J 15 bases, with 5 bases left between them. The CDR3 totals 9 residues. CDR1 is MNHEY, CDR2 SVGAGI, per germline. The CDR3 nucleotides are TGTGCCAGCAGTTACCGGTCGTTCTTC. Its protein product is CASSYRSFF.

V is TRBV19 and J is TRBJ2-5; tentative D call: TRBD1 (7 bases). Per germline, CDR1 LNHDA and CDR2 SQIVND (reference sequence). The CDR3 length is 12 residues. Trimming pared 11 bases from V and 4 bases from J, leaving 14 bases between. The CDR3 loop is CAAGGRGETQYF. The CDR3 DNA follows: TGTGCCGCAGGGGGGCGCGGAGAGACCCAGTACTTC.

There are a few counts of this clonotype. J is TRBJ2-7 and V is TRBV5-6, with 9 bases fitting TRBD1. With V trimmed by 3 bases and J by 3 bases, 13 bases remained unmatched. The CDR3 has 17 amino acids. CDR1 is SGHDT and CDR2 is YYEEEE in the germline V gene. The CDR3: CASSYRTGAPINYEQYF. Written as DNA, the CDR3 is TGTGCCAGCAGCTATCGGACAGGGGCCCCTATTAACTACGAGCAGTACTTC.

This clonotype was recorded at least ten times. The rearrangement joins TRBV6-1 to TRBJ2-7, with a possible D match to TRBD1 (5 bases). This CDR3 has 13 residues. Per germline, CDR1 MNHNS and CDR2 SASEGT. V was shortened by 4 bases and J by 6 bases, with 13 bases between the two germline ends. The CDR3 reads CASSGGPLGEQYF. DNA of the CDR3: TGTGCCAGCAGTGGGGGCCCCTTGGGCGAGCAGTACTTC.

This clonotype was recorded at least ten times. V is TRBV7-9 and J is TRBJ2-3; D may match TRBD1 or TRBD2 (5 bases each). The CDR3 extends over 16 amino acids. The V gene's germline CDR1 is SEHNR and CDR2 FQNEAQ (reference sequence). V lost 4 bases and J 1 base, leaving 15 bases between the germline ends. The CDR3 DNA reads TGTGCCAGCAGCTACGCTCGGGACCCTGGCACAGATACGCAGTATTTT. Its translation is CASSYARDPGTDTQYF. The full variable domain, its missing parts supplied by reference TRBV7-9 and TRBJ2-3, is DTGVSQNPRHKITKRGQNVTFRCDPISEHNRLYWYRQTLGQGPEFLTYFQNEAQLEKSRLLSDRFSAERPKGSFSTLEIQRTEQGDSAMYLCASSYARDPGTDTQYFGPGTRLTVL.

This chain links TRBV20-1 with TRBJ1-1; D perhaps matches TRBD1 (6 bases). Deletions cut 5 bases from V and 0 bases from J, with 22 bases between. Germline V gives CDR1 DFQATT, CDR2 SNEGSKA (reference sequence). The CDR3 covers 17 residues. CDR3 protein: CSAGKLRGGGVNTEAFF. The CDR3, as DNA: TGCAGTGCTGGTAAACTACGGGGGGGCGGAGTGAACACTGAAGCTTTCTTT.

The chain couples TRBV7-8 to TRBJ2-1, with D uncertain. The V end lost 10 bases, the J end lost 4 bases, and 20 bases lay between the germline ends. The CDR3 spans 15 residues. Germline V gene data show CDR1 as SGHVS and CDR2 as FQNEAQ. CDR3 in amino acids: CATSPSRVSYNEQFF. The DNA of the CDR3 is TGTGCCACCTCACCATCCCGAGTGAGTTACAATGAGCAGTTCTTC.

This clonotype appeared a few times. The CDR3 is CASSPQDRASNEKLFF. The CDR3 DNA sequence: TGTGCCAGCAGTCCCCAGGACAGGGCTTCTAATGAAAAACTGTTTTTT. The chain couples TRBV28 to TRBJ1-4; 8 bases match TRBD1. Per germline, CDR1 MDHEN and CDR2 SYDVKM. This CDR3 has 16 amino acids. With V trimmed by 5 bases and J by 3 bases, 8 bases remained unmatched.

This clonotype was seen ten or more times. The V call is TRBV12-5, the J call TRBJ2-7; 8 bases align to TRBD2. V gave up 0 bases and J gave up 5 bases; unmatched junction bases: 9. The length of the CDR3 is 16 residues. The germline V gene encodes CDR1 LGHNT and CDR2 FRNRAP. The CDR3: CASGLVLARTSNEQYF. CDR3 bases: TGTGCTAGTGGTTTGGTACTTGCCCGGACTAGCAACGAGCAGTACTTC. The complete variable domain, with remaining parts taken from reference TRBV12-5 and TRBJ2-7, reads DARVTQTPRHKVTEMGQEVTMRCQPILGHNTVFWYRQTMMQGLELLAYFRNRAPLDDSGMPKDRFSAEMPDATLATLKIQPSEPRDSAVYFCASGLVLARTSNEQYFGPGTRLTVT.

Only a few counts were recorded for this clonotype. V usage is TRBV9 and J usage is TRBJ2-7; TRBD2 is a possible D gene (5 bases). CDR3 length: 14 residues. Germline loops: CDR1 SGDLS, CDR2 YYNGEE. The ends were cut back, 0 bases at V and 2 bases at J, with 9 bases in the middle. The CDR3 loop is CASSVGGKAYEQYF. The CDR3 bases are TGTGCCAGCAGCGTAGGAGGGAAAGCCTACGAGCAGTACTTC.

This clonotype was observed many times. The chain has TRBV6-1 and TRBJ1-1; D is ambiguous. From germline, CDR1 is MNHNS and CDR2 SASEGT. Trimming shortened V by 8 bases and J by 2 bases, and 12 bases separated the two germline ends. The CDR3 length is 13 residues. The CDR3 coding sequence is TGTGCCAGCTCCTATCAGACCAACACTGAAGCTTTCTTT. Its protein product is CASSYQTNTEAFF.

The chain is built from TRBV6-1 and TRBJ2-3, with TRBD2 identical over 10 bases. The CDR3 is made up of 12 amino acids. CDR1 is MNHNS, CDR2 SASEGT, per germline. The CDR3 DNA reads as TGTGCGACTAGCGGGAGCACAGATACGCAGTATTTT. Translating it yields CATSGSTDTQYF.

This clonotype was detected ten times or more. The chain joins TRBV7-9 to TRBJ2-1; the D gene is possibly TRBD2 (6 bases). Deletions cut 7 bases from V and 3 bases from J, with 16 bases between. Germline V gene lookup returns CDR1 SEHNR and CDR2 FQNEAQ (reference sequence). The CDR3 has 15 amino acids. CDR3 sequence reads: CASTSQEGSYNEQFF. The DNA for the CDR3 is TGTGCCAGCACCTCCCAGGAGGGCAGCTACAATGAGCAGTTCTTC.

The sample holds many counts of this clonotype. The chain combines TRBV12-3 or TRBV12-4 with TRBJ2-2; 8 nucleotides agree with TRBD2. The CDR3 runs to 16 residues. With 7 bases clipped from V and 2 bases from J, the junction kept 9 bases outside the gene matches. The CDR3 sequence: CASKYGGTRNTGELFF. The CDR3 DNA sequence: TGTGCCAGCAAATACGGTGGGACTAGAAACACCGGGGAGCTGTTTTTT.

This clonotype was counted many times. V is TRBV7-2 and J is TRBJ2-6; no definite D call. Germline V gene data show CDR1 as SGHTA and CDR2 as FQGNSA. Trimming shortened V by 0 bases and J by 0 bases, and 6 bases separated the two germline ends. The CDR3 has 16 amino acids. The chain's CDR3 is CASSLAWGSGANVLTF. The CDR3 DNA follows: TGTGCCAGCAGCTTAGCGTGGGGCTCTGGGGCCAACGTCCTGACTTTC.

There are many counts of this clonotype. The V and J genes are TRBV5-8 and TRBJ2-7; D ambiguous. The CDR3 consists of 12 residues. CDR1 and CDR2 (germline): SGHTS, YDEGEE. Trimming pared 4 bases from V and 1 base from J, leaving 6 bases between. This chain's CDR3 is CASSAYSYEQYF. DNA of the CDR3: TGTGCCAGCAGCGCCTATTCCTACGAGCAGTACTTC.

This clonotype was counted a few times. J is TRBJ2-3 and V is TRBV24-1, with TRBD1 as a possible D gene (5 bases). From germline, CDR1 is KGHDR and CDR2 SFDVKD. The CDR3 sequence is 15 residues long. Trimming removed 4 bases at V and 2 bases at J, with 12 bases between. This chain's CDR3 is CATSDPDIVTDTQYF. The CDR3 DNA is TGTGCCACCAGTGACCCGGACATCGTCACAGATACGCAGTATTTT.

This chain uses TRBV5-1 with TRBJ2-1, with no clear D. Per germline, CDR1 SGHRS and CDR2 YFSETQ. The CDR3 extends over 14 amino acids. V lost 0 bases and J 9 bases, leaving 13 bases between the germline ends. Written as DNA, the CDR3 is TGCGCCAGCAGCTTGGACATCGAGTTGAGTGAGCAGTTCTTC. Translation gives CASSLDIELSEQFF.

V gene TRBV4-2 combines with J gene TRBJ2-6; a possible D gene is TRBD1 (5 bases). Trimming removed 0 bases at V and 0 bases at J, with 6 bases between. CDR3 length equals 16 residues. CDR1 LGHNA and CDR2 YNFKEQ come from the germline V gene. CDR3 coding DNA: TGTGCCAGCAGCCAAGAAGGGGACTCTGGGGCCAACGTCCTGACTTTC. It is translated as CASSQEGDSGANVLTF.

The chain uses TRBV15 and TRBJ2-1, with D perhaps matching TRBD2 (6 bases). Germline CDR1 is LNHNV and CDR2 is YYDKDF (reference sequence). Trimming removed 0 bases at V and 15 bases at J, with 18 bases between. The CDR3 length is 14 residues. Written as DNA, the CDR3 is TGTGCCACCAGCAGAGATCTCGCAGCCCGGGAGTTGTTCTTC. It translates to CATSRDLAARELFF.

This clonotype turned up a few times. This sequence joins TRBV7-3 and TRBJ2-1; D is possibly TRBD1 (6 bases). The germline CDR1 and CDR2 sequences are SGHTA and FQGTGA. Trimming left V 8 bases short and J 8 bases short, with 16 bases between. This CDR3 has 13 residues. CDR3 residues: CASGRGQNYEQFF. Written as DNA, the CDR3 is TGTGCCAGCGGACGTGGACAGAACTATGAGCAGTTCTTC.

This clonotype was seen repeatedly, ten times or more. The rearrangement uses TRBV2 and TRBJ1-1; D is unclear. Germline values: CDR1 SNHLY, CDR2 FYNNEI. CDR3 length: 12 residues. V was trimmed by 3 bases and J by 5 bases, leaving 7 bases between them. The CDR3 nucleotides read TGTGCCAGCAGTGACATTCTAACTGAAGCTTTCTTT. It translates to CASSDILTEAFF.

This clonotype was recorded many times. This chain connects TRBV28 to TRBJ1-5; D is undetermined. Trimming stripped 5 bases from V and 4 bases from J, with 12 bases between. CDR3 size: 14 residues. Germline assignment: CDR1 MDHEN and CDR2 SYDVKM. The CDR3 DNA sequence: TGTGCCAGCAGTCCCGGGAACACTAATCAGCCCCAGCATTTT. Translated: CASSPGNTNQPQHF.

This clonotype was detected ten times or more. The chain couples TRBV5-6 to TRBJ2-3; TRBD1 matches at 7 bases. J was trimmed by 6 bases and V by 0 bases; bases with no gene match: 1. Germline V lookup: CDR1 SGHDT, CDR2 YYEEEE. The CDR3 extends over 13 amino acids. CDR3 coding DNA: TGTGCCAGCAGCTTGGAACAGGGGGATACGCAGTATTTT. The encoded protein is CASSLEQGDTQYF. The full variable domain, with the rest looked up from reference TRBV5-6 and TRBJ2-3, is DAGVTQSPTHLIKTRGQQVTLRCSPKSGHDTVSWYQQALGQGPQFIFQYYEEEERQRGNFPDRFSGHQFPNYSSELNVNALLLGDSALYLCASSLEQGDTQYFGPGTRLTVL.

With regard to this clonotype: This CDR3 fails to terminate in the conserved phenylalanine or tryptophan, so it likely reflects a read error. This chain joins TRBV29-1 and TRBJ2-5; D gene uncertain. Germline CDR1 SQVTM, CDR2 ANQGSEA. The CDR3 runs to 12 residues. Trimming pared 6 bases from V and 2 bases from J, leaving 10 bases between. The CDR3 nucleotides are TGCAGCGTCTTTATGGGTCAAGAGACCCAGTACCTC. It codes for CSVFMGQETQYL.